This TCR beta chain is from a study of identifying expanded T cells in peripheral blood. Study-level findings and limits: Across healthy donors, higher total template counts meant significantly greater roughly 2-week count variance. Differentially abundant clones: about 1.2 between replicates, roughly 16 at around 14 days, approximately 19 at four.

Measured with immunoSEQ multiplex PCR; TCRdb has only the in-frame clones, and not every one. The sample lists about 74,000 clones; approximately 84% were seen once. Healthy donors had no documented immune events, such as infections, while sampled. This clone showed up just a few times. Its antigen is currently unknown. Sequenced input: blood. This TCR derives from a person aged 18-69 years in good health.

The CDR3 coding sequence is TGCGCCAGCAGCCAAGACTACAGGGAGTGGTCCTACAATGAGCAGTTCTTC. Translated, it gives CASSQDYREWSYNEQFF. This rearrangement joins TRBV4-3 to TRBJ2-1; D might be TRBD1 (6 bases). Deletions cut 0 bases from V and 1 base from J, with 13 bases between. This CDR3 is 17 amino acids long. Per the germline V gene, CDR1 is LGHNA and CDR2 is YSLEER.